The 17 T cell receptor beta chains below come from one sample, sequenced in a study of beta chain features in type 1 diabetes. All of the isolated RNA was reverse transcribed, so expressed TCRB transcripts were sequenced. Clones were sequenced by immunoSEQ multiplex PCR, and TCRdb holds only the in-frame ones, with some missing. The table records 310,000 or so clones, less than 10% of them present only once. The sample consisted of central memory CD4+ T cells from blood. These TCRs come from a woman aged 18-30 years in good health.

The V and J genes are TRBV29-1 and TRBJ2-3; 7 bases map to TRBD2. Germline values: CDR1 SQVTM, CDR2 ANQGSEA. V lost 6 bases and J lost 4; bases outside the gene matches: 13. The CDR3 has 15 amino acids. The CDR3 protein is CSVRRDYRSADTQYF. The CDR3 region has the DNA TGCAGCGTCCGCCGGGACTATAGGTCTGCAGATACGCAGTATTTT.

This clone was observed once. The chain combines TRBV28 with TRBJ2-7; 8 nucleotides line up with TRBD1. The V segment lost 4 bases and the J segment 0 bases; nucleotides outside the gene matches: 5. Germline V gene lookup returns CDR1 MDHEN and CDR2 SYDVKM. This CDR3 is 15 amino acids long. The CDR3 DNA sequence: TGTGCCAGCAGTTCCTGGACAGGGAGCTCCTACGAGCAGTACTTC. Its protein product is CASSSWTGSSYEQYF.

This clone was observed a few times. V and J are TRBV5-1 and TRBJ1-4; no definite D call. The CDR3 is made up of 14 amino acids. The germline CDR1 and CDR2 sequences are SGHRS and YFSETQ. Trimming took off 0 bases at V and 0 bases at J, with 3 bases between the two ends. The CDR3 is CASSLAATNEKLFF. The CDR3 DNA is TGCGCCAGCAGCTTGGCAGCAACTAATGAAAAACTGTTTTTT.

This clone was recorded a few times. The chain recombines TRBV5-4 with TRBJ2-1, with 8 bases that match TRBD2. In germline, CDR1 is SGHNT, CDR2 YYREEE (reference sequence). This CDR3 region has 15 residues. Unmatched junction bases numbered 4, after V lost 0 bases and J lost 5 bases. The CDR3 protein is CASSLVLAEDNEQFF. CDR3 bases: TGTGCCAGCAGCTTGGTACTAGCGGAAGACAATGAGCAGTTCTTC. The whole variable domain, filled in from reference TRBV5-4 and TRBJ2-1, reads ETGVTQSPTHLIKTRGQQVTLRCSSQSGHNTVSWYQQALGQGPQFIFQYYREEENGRGNFPPRFSGLQFPNYSSELNVNALELDDSALYLCASSLVLAEDNEQFFGPGTRLTVL.

In this sample, this clone turned up many times. The chain links TRBV28 to TRBJ2-2; D is perhaps TRBD1 (5 bases). Between the trimmed V and J ends, which lost 5 bases and 1 base, there was a span of 17 bases. In germline, CDR1 is MDHEN, CDR2 SYDVKM. This CDR3 region has 17 residues. The CDR3 here is CASSPPLGQGNTGELFF. As DNA, the CDR3 is TGTGCCAGCAGTCCCCCGTTGGGGCAGGGGAACACCGGGGAGCTGTTTTTT. The full variable domain, completed using reference TRBV28 and TRBJ2-2, is DVKVTQSSRYLVKRTGEKVFLECVQDMDHENMFWYRQDPGLGLRLIYFSYDVKMKEKGDIPEGYSVSREKKERFSLILESASTNQTSMYLCASSPPLGQGNTGELFFGEGSRLTVL.

This clone was counted between two and nine times. The chain is built from TRBV27 and TRBJ1-2; 8 nucleotides align to TRBD1. This CDR3 is 15 amino acids long. V dropped 5 bases and J dropped 4; count of bases not matched to a gene: 9. The V gene's germline CDR1 is MNHEY and CDR2 SMNVEV (reference sequence). CDR3 loop: CASSPRTGNSYGYTF. The CDR3 region has the DNA TGTGCCAGCAGTCCCCGGACAGGGAATAGCTATGGCTACACCTTC.

The rearrangement uses TRBV7-2 and TRBJ1-1; TRBD1 is a possible D gene (6 bases). CDR3 length equals 14 residues. Germline loops: CDR1 SGHTA, CDR2 FQGNSA. V was shortened by 5 bases and J by 5 bases, with 15 bases between the two germline ends. The CDR3 DNA reads TGTGCCAGCAGCGAACAGGGTTTTCGGACTGAAGCTTTCTTT. Protein sequence: CASSEQGFRTEAFF.

This chain joins TRBV19 and TRBJ1-2, with TRBD1 as a possible D gene (6 bases). V was cut by 5 bases and J by 3 bases, with 13 bases left in between. This CDR3 comprises 14 residues. From germline, CDR1 is LNHDA and CDR2 SQIVND (reference sequence). The CDR3: CASSPSGVYYGYTF. The CDR3, as DNA: TGTGCCAGTAGTCCCTCAGGGGTTTACTATGGCTACACCTTC.

The chain uses TRBV28 and TRBJ2-6, with 7 bases lining up with TRBD1. Trimming cost V 5 bases and J 2 bases; bases outside gene matches: 3. The CDR3 totals 15 residues. Germline CDR1 reads MDHEN; CDR2 reads SYDVKM. The DNA for the CDR3 is TGTGCCAGCAGTGCGACAGGGACTGGGGCCAACGTCCTGACTTTC. Translated: CASSATGTGANVLTF.

The genes are TRBV20-1 and TRBJ1-2; TRBD1 matches at 7 bases. The V segment lost 7 bases and the J segment 8 bases; nucleotides outside the gene matches: 7. The length of the CDR3 is 11 residues. Germline lookup yields CDR1 DFQATT and CDR2 SNEGSKA (reference sequence). CDR3 protein: CSVQTGNGYTF. CDR3 sequence (DNA): TGCAGTGTTCAGACAGGGAACGGCTACACCTTC.

This clone was seen more than once but under ten times. The chain combines TRBV16 with TRBJ1-4, with D unclear. The CDR3 sequence is 15 residues long. V lost 2 bases, J lost 2 bases, and 9 bases lay in between. CDR1 and CDR2 from the germline V gene are KGHSY and FQNENV. The CDR3 coding sequence is TGTGCCAGCAGCCAAAGGTCTCGGACTAATGAAAAACTGTTTTTT. It codes for CASSQRSRTNEKLFF.

This chain uses TRBV7-2 with TRBJ2-1; D is uncertain. The CDR3 has 12 amino acids. Germline CDR1 SGHTA, CDR2 FQGNSA. V shed 5 bases and J shed 10 bases, with 12 bases lying between them. The CDR3 region has the DNA TGTGCCAGCAGCCTTAACTCCCTGGAGCAGTTCTTC. This sequence encodes CASSLNSLEQFF.

The rearrangement uses TRBV10-3 and TRBJ2-5; 11 bases map to TRBD1. The ends lost 7 bases at V and 5 bases at J; junction bases unmatched: 6. This CDR3 spans 14 amino acids. CDR1 ENHRY and CDR2 SYGVKD come from the germline V gene. Written as DNA, the CDR3 is TGTGCCATCATGGGGGACAGGGGGGATGAGACCCAGTACTTC. It codes for CAIMGDRGDETQYF.

The V gene is TRBV7-3, the J gene TRBJ2-1; weak D call: TRBD2 (5 bases). The V end lost 4 bases, the J end lost 9 bases, and 13 bases lay between the germline ends. This CDR3 region has 13 residues. Germline loops: CDR1 SGHTA, CDR2 FQGTGA. The CDR3 region has the DNA TGTGCCAGCAGCTGGGGTGTAGGAGGTGAGCAGTTCTTC. Translation: CASSWGVGGEQFF.

CDR3 DNA: TGTGCCAGCAGTACCTTAGCGGGAGAGCACAATGAGCAGTTCTTC. Its protein product is CASSTLAGEHNEQFF. The chain recombines TRBV27 with TRBJ2-1; TRBD2 matches at 9 bases. V lost 5 bases to trimming and J lost 5 bases; unmatched junction nucleotides: 7. In germline, CDR1 is MNHEY, CDR2 SMNVEV (reference sequence). The CDR3 consists of 15 residues.

This rearrangement joins TRBV11-2 to TRBJ2-2; the D gene is possibly TRBD2 (5 bases). The V and J ends lost 3 bases and 1 base respectively, with 15 bases between them. This CDR3 contains 17 residues. Germline-derived CDR1 and CDR2 are SGHAT and FQNNGV. The CDR3 here is CASSFGSSSLNTGELFF. The CDR3 DNA follows: TGTGCCAGCAGCTTTGGGAGCTCCTCGTTGAACACCGGGGAGCTGTTTTTT. The variable domain in full, completed from reference TRBV11-2 and TRBJ2-2, reads EAGVAQSPRYKIIEKRQSVAFWCNPISGHATLYWYQQILGQGPKLLIQFQNNGVVDDSQLPKDRFSAERLKGVDSTLKIQPAKLEDSAVYLCASSFGSSSLNTGELFFGEGSRLTVL.

This clone has more than one count but fewer than ten. The chain combines TRBV20-1 with TRBJ1-5; maybe TRBD1 (5 bases). Germline CDR1 reads DFQATT; CDR2 reads SNEGSKA (reference sequence). Trimming removed 5 bases at V and 12 bases at J, with 11 bases between. The CDR3 sequence is 10 residues long. CDR3 nucleotides: TGCAGTGCTGCGACAGAACGCCAGCATTTT. Its translation is CSAATERQHF.